This T cell receptor beta chain was recorded in a study of human T cells and chemical hapten exposure. For the study at large: An area of 2 cm by more than 1.5 cm on upper inner arm skin received 2% DPC for sensitization. Chiefly female patients presented with alopecia areata, totalis or universalis.

The time point was: pre-sensitization, week 0. The treatment is: therapeutic diphenylcyclopropenone sensitization with weekly scalp DPC. Each patch-test visit's blood sample preceded patch application. This clonotype was detected ten times or more. TCRdb redid the calling of the RACE reads with MiXCR, one entry per CDR3 protein. The sample carries some 300,000 distinct CDR3 sequences, 5.5% recorded once. Sequencing used whole blood, obtained in connection with sensitization to the hapten diphenylcyclopropenone (DPC). This TCR was sampled from a woman younger than 30 with alopecia areata. Some clones in this sample may be carry-over from other donors' samples.

CDR3 sequence (DNA): TGTGCCAGCAGCTCCGACAGAGTGAACACTGAAGCTTTCTTT. Translation: CASSSDRVNTEAFF. This rearrangement joins TRBV7-2 to TRBJ1-1; D may be TRBD1 (5 bases). The germline gives CDR1 SGHTA, CDR2 FQGNSA. V was shortened by 4 bases and J by 0 bases, with 9 bases between the two germline ends. This CDR3 region has 14 residues.